This T cell receptor beta chain was observed in a study of human T cells and chemical hapten exposure. A single record per CDR3 protein comes from TCRdb applying MiXCR to the RACE reads. Of more than 85,000 distinct CDR3 sequences listed, approximately 11% are singletons. The CDR3 length is 12 residues. Germline V CDR1 and CDR2: SGHAT, FQNNGV. Trimming left V 1 base short and J 9 bases short, with 7 bases between. As to time point: patch test 2, 6 weeks after DPC sensitization. Treatment denoted: therapeutic diphenylcyclopropenone sensitization with weekly scalp DPC. This chain links TRBV11-2 with TRBJ2-1; D gene uncertain. This clonotype originated in a man in his forties with alopecia areata. Some clones in this sample may be carry-over from other donors' samples. The sequencing used whole blood, collected in connection with sensitization to the hapten diphenylcyclopropenone (DPC). CDR3 coding DNA: TGTGCCAGCAGCTTAGGACCCCGTGAGCAGTTCTTC. This sequence encodes CASSLGPREQFF.